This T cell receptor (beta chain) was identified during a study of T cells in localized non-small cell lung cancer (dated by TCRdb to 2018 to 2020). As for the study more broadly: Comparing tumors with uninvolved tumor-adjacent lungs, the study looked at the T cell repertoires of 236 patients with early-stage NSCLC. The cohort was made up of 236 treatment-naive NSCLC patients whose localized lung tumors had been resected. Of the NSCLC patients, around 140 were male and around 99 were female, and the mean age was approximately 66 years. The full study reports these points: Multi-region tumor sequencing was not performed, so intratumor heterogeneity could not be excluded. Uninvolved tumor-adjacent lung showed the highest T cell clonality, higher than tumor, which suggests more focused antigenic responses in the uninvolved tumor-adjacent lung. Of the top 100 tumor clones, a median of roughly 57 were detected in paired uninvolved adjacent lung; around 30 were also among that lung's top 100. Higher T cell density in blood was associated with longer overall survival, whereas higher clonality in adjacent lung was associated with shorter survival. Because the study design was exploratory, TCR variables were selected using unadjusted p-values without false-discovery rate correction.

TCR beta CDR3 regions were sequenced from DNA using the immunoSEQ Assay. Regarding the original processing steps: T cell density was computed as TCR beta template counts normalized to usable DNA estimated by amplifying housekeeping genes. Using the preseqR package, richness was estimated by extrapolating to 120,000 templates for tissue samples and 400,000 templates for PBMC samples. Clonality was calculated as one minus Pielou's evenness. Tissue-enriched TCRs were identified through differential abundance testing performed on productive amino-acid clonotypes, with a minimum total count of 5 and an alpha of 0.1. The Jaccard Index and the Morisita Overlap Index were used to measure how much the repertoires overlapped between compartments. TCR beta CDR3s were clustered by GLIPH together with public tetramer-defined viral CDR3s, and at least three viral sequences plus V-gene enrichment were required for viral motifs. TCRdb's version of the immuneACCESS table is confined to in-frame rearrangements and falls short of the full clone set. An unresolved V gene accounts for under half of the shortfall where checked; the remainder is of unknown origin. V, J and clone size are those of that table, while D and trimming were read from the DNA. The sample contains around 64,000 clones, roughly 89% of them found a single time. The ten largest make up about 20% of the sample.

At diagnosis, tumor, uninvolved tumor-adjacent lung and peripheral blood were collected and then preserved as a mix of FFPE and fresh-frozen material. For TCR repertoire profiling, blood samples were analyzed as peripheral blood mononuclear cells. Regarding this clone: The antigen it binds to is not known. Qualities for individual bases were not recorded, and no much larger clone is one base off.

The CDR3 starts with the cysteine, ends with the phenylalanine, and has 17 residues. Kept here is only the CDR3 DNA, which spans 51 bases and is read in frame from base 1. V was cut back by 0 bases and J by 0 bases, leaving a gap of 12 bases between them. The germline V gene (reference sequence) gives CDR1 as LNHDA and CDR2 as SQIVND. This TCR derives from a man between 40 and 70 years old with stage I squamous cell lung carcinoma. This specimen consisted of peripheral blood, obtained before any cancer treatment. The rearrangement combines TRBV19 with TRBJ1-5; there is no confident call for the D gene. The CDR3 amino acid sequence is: CASSIDRAGYSNQPQHF. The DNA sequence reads TGTGCCAGTAGTATAGATCGGGCGGGGTATAGCAATCAGCCCCAGCATTTT.